The 15 T cell receptor beta chains given below trace back to one sample, sequenced in a study of T cells in Graves' hyperthyroidism and ophthalmopathy. Authors of the study amplified TCR beta CDR3 regions from RNA transcripts. First-round RT-PCR with HTBI primers amplified the TCR CDR3 region. A single record per CDR3 protein comes from TCRdb applying MiXCR to the multiplex PCR reads. The sample contains a few hundred thousand distinct CDR3 sequences, approximately 15% of which appear only once. The sequencing sample was made of blood. These receptors came from a woman aged 25 to 39 with Graves' hyperthyroidism that later progressed to Graves' ophthalmopathy.

The V gene is TRBV25-1, the J gene TRBJ2-1, with 7 bases lining up with TRBD2. The CDR3 runs to 20 residues. The junction had 18 bases not matched to a gene; V was cut back by 1 base and J by 3 bases. CDR1 is MGHDK and CDR2 is SYGVNS in the germline V gene. Written as DNA, the CDR3 is TGTGCCAGCAGTGAATTGGGGTTAGCTAGCGGCCCCCAAAGCTACAATGAGCAGTTCTTC. Protein sequence: CASSELGLASGPQSYNEQFF.

On this clonotype itself: This may be a read error, as it is one base from a much larger clone. The chain recombines TRBV30 with TRBJ2-2; D might be TRBD1 (6 bases). The CDR3 loop spans 15 amino acids. CDR1 is GTSNPN, CDR2 SVGIG, per germline (reference sequence). The V end lost 3 bases, the J end lost 7 bases, and 18 bases lay between the germline ends. The DNA for the CDR3 is TGTGCCTGGAGCGGGATAACAGGGTCAGACGGGGAGCTGTTTTTT. This encodes CAWSGITGSDGELFF.

This clonotype was seen ten or more times. The gene calls are TRBV27 and TRBJ2-1, with D perhaps TRBD2 (6 bases). Trimming took off 5 bases at V and 8 bases at J, with 16 bases between the two ends. Germline V CDR1 and CDR2: MNHEY, SMNVEV (reference sequence). CDR3 length: 14 residues. The CDR3, as DNA: TGTGCCAGCAGTCTCAGGGACTCCTCGCATGAGCAGTTCTTC. Residues: CASSLRDSSHEQFF.

Ten or more counts support this clonotype. This rearrangement joins TRBV20-1 to TRBJ1-1; D might be TRBD1 (5 bases). The CDR3 covers 13 residues. Between the trimmed V and J ends, which lost 5 bases and 8 bases, there was a span of 18 bases. Germline lookup yields CDR1 DFQATT and CDR2 SNEGSKA (reference sequence). CDR3 nucleotide sequence: TGCAGTGCTCCCCGTCCCAGGGAACTCGAAGCTTTCTTT. This encodes CSAPRPRELEAFF.

This clonotype was observed at least ten times. The CDR3 is CAIRAGSGRTDTQYF. CDR3 in DNA: TGTGCCATCAGGGCCGGATCCGGGAGGACAGATACGCAGTATTTT. The genes are TRBV10-3 and TRBJ2-3, with 7 bases identical to TRBD2. J gave up 3 bases and V 6 bases, and 9 bases lay outside the gene matches. The CDR3 has 15 amino acids. From germline, CDR1 is ENHRY and CDR2 SYGVKD.

This clonotype has at least ten counts. The chain couples TRBV5-1 to TRBJ2-3, with 7 bases aligning to TRBD2. The CDR3 is made up of 16 amino acids. Germline CDR1 and CDR2: SGHRS and YFSETQ. J was trimmed by 1 base and V by 1 base; bases with no gene match: 6. The CDR3 here is CASSLSGTHGTDTQYF. In nucleotides, the CDR3 is TGCGCCAGCAGCTTGAGCGGGACCCACGGCACAGATACGCAGTATTTT.

This clonotype was detected ten times or more. The J gene is TRBJ2-7, the V gene TRBV20-1, with a possible D match to TRBD1 (7 bases). Germline V gives CDR1 DFQATT, CDR2 SNEGSKA (reference sequence). This CDR3 contains 14 residues. V was pared by 6 bases and J by 5 bases, with 20 bases between. In DNA form, the CDR3 reads TGCAGTGCCGCGGGGAACAGGGGAATCCACGAGCAGTACTTC. Translated, it gives CSAAGNRGIHEQYF.

The genes are TRBV30 and TRBJ1-2, with 10 bases identical to TRBD1. With V trimmed by 2 bases and J by 5 bases, 5 bases remained unmatched. Germline V gene data show CDR1 as GTSNPN and CDR2 as SVGIG (reference sequence). CDR3 length: 14 amino acids. CDR3 sequence reads: CAWSPDRGLYGYTF. CDR3 DNA: TGTGCCTGGAGTCCCGACAGGGGGCTTTATGGCTACACCTTC.

This sequence joins TRBV9 and TRBJ2-2, with D perhaps TRBD2 (7 bases). Germline V lookup: CDR1 SGDLS, CDR2 YYNGEE. V was trimmed by 4 bases and J by 4 bases, leaving 23 bases between them. This CDR3 has 18 amino acids. The CDR3 nucleotides are TGTGCCAGCAGCCCCCAAAAGAGTGGGGGGGCGTTCACCGGGGAGCTGTTTTTT. Translated, it gives CASSPQKSGGAFTGELFF.

Ten or more counts support this clonotype. This chain links TRBV7-2 with TRBJ2-3; D possibly matches TRBD1 or TRBD2 (6 bases each). The V gene lost 3 bases and the J gene lost 6 bases, with 16 bases spanning the gap. The CDR3 is made up of 15 amino acids. Germline CDR1 SGHTA, CDR2 FQGNSA. Here the CDR3 DNA reads TGTGCCAGCAGCTTGGGGGCGGGGTCCGGCGATACGCAGTATTTT. It yields the protein CASSLGAGSGDTQYF.

This clonotype was seen many times. The chain links TRBV19 to TRBJ1-5, with no clear D. Trimming left V 7 bases short and J 3 bases short, with 10 bases between. Germline V gene sequence: CDR1 LNHDA, CDR2 SQIVND (reference sequence). The CDR3 extends over 13 amino acids. CDR3 DNA sequence: TGTGCCAGTACCCAAGCACTCAATCAGCCCCAGCATTTT. Amino acids: CASTQALNQPQHF.

In this sample, this clonotype turned up many times. The chain recombines TRBV3-1 with TRBJ2-1; 9 positions match TRBD2. The CDR3 spans 18 residues. V gave up 0 bases and J gave up 4 bases; unmatched junction bases: 10. Germline V gene data show CDR1 as LGHDT and CDR2 as YNNKEL (reference sequence). CDR3 in amino acids: CASSQEDWRTSGYNEQFF. For the CDR3, the DNA is TGTGCCAGCAGCCAAGAGGACTGGCGAACTAGCGGGTACAATGAGCAGTTCTTC.

The sample holds many counts of this clonotype. The J gene is TRBJ2-2, the V gene TRBV3-1; D remains unclear. V dropped 1 base and J dropped 6 bases, with 6 bases sitting between them. This CDR3 is 13 amino acids long. Germline V gives CDR1 LGHDT, CDR2 YNNKEL (reference sequence). The CDR3 protein is CASSQAGSGELFF. CDR3 in DNA: TGTGCCAGCAGCCAAGCCGGGTCCGGGGAGCTGTTTTTT.

The J gene is TRBJ2-1, the V gene TRBV20-1; a weak D match, TRBD2 (5 bases). The V and J ends lost 0 bases and 0 bases respectively, with 12 bases between them. Germline V gene lookup returns CDR1 DFQATT and CDR2 SNEGSKA (reference sequence). This CDR3 spans 16 amino acids. CDR3 amino acids: CSARDSGTSSYNEQFF. Here the CDR3 DNA reads TGCAGTGCTAGAGATTCGGGAACCAGCTCCTACAATGAGCAGTTCTTC.

Concerning this clonotype: With a much larger clone just one base away, this may be a read error. The gene calls are TRBV12-3 or TRBV12-4 and TRBJ1-1; D call uncertain. The CDR3 consists of 13 residues. This chain's CDR3 is CTSTLYVNTEAFF. Written as DNA, the CDR3 is TGTACCAGCACCCTGTACGTGAACACTGAAGCTTTCTTT.